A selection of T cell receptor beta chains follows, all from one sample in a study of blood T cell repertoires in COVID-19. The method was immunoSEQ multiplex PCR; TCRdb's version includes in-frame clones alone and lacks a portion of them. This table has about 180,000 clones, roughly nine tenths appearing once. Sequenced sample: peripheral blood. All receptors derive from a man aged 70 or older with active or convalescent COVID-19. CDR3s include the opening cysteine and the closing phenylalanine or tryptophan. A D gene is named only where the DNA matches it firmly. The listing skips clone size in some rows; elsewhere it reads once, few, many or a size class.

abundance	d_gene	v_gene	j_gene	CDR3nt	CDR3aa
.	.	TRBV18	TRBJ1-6	TGTGCCAGCTCACCACCGGAGGGTTTGTATTCACCCCTCCACTTT	CASSPPEGLYSPLHF
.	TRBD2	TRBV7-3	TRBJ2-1	TGTGCCAGCGGACTAGCGGGAGGCAATGAGCAGTTCTTC	CASGLAGGNEQFF
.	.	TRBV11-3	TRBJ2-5	TGTGCCAGCAGCTTAGGTGGGAGTCAAGAGACCCAGTACTTC	CASSLGGSQETQYF
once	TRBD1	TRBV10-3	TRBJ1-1	TGTGCCATCAGTAACCCTAGACAGGGGACGACGAACACTGAAGCTTTCTTT	CAISNPRQGTTNTEAFF
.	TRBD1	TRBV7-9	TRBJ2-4	TGTGCCAGCAGCTTCGGACAGGGCGACAAAAACATTCAGTACTTC	CASSFGQGDKNIQYF
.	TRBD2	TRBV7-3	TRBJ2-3	TGTGCCAGCGCCCGGTTCCCTAGCGGGACAGATACGCAGTATTTT	CASARFPSGTDTQYF
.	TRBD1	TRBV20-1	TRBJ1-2	TGCAGTGCTAGTTTGGACAGGGTGGTTGGCTACACCTTC	CSASLDRVVGYTF
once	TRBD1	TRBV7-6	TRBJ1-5	TGTGCCAGCAGCCGCGACCAGGGGGTTGGGGGCTATCAGCCCCAGCATTTT	CASSRDQGVGGYQPQHF
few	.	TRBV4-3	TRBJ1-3	TGCGCCAGCAGCCAAGATCGGGTTAGCTCTGGAAACACCATATATTTT	CASSQDRVSSGNTIYF
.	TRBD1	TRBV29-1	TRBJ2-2	TGCAGCGTGGGGGGACAGGGTTACACCGGGGAGCTGTTTTTT	CSVGGQGYTGELFF
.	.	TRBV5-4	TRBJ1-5	TGTGCCAGCAGCCGGGACAAGGGTGCACTTCAGCCCCAGCATTTT	CASSRDKGALQPQHF
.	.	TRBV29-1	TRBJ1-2	TGCAGCGTTGAAGATATGGCAGGGTCCTATGGCTACACCTTC	CSVEDMAGSYGYTF
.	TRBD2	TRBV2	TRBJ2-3	TGTGCCAGCAGAAGACTAGCGGGGGGGCGGGTTGCAGATACGCAGTATTTT	CASRRLAGGRVADTQYF
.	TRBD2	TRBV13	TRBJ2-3	TGTGCCAGCAGCTCAGGACTAGCGGAGCAGTATTTT	CASSSGLAEQYF
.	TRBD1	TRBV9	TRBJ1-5	TGTGCCAGCAGCGCGGGGACAGGGGACTTTGAAAGCAATCAGCCCCAGCATTTT	CASSAGTGDFESNQPQHF
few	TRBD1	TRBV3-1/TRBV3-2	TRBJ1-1	TGTGCCAGCAGCCAGCACCGTACAGGGGCGGGAACTGAAGCTTTCTTT	CASSQHRTGAGTEAFF
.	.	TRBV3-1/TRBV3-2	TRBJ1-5	TGTGCCAGCAGCGACACGCTAAATCAGCCCCAGCATTTT	CASSDTLNQPQHF
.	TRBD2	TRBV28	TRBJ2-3	TGTGCCAGCAGTTTGCTACTAGCGGGGTGGGCCCGCACAGATACGCAGTATTTT	CASSLLLAGWARTDTQYF
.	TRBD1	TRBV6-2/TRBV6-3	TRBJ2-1	TGTGCCAGCAGTTATACAGGGGGCTATGAGCAGTTCTTC	CASSYTGGYEQFF
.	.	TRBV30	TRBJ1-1	TGTGCCTGGAGTGTACAGACTGAAGCTTTCTTT	CAWSVQTEAFF
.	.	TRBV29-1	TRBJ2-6	TGCAGCGTTTCACAGGGTTCTGGGGCCAACGTCCTGACTTTC	CSVSQGSGANVLTF
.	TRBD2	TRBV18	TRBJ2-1	TGTGCCAGCTCACCACCGCGGCTAGCGGAGGACAATGAGCAGTTCTTC	CASSPPRLAEDNEQFF
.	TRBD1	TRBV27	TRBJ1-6	TGTGCCAGCAGTTTAGGGACAGTCTATAATTCACCCCTCCACTTT	CASSLGTVYNSPLHF
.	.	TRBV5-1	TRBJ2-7	TGCGCCAGCAGCTTAAGCGGCCCGGGTTACGAGCAGTACTTC	CASSLSGPGYEQYF
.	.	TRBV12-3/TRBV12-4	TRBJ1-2	TGTGCCAGCAGTTTAGGGCCAGGGGGCTACACCTTC	CASSLGPGGYTF
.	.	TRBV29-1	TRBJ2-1	TGCAGCGTTGTTCTGGGACTGAGTAATGAGCAGTTCTTC	CSVVLGLSNEQFF
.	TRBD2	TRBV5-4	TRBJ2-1	TGTGCCAGCACCCCCTCCGGGAGGGGATCCAATGAGCAGTTCTTC	CASTPSGRGSNEQFF
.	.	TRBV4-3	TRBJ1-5	TGCGCCAGCAGCCAAGATTTTTCGGAGTATAGCAATCAGCCCCAGCATTTT	CASSQDFSEYSNQPQHF
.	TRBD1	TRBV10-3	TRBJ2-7	TGTGCCATCAGTCCGGGACAGGGACTCCACGAGCAGTACTTC	CAISPGQGLHEQYF
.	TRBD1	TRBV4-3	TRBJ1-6	TGCGCCAGCAGCCAAGACCGGGACAGTCCTTATTCACCCCTCCACTTT	CASSQDRDSPYSPLHF
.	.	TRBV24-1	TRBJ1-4	TGTGCCACCAGTGACCCCGGGACTAAAGGTGAAAAACTGTTTTTT	CATSDPGTKGEKLFF
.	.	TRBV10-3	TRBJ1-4	TGTGCCATCAGTGAGACAGGGGAAAAACTGTTTTTT	CAISETGEKLFF
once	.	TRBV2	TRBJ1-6	TGTGCCAGCAGGGACACAGGGCCCCGATCCTCACCCCTCCACTTT	CASRDTGPRSSPLHF
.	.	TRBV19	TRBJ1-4	TGTGCCAGTAGTCCTTCGGTTAGAGGCGAAAAACTGTTTTTT	CASSPSVRGEKLFF
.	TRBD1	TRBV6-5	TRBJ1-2	TGTGCCAGCAGTCTGACAGGGGCCACCAACTATGGCTACACCTTC	CASSLTGATNYGYTF
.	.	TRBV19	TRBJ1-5	TGTGCCAGTAGCGAGGGTAGACAGCCCCAGCATTTT	CASSEGRQPQHF
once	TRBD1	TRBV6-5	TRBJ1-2	TGTGCCAGCAGTTACGAGCCCCAGGGGGCAAGAGGCTACACCTTC	CASSYEPQGARGYTF
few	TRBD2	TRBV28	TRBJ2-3	TGTGCCAGCAGTTTAGGGGCCAGCGGGGGGTTCGGAGATACGCAGTATTTT	CASSLGASGGFGDTQYF
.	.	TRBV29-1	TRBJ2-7	TGCAGCGTGCGGGAAGCCGCCTGGGGCTCCTACGAGCAGTACTTC	CSVREAAWGSYEQYF
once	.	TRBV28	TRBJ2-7	TGTGCCAGCAGACCGCTGCGGGGGCCTACCTACGAGCAGTACTTC	CASRPLRGPTYEQYF
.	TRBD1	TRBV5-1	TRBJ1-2	TGCGCCAGCAGCTCGGACAGGGTTTTGGGGTACACCTTC	CASSSDRVLGYTF
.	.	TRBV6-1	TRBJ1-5	TGTGCCAGCAGTGCCATACAACAGGGTAGGGGCAATCAGCCCCAGCATTTT	CASSAIQQGRGNQPQHF
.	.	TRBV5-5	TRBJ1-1	TGTGCCAGCAGCCCACGGCGGGGGACGAACACTGAAGCTTTCTTT	CASSPRRGTNTEAFF
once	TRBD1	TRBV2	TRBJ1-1	TGTGCCAGCAGTGAAGCGGGGACAGGGGACGGGTTGTCGGAAGCTTTCTTT	CASSEAGTGDGLSEAFF
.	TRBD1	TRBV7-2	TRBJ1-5	TGTGCCAGCAGCCTTAGGGGACAGGCCGTCGTTCAGCCCCAGCATTTT	CASSLRGQAVVQPQHF
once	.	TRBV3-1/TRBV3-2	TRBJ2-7	TGTGCCAGCAGCTGGACACAGTCCACCTACGAGCAGTACTTC	CASSWTQSTYEQYF
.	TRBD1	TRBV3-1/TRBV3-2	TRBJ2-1	TGTGCCAGCAGCGCGTGGACAGGGACAAATGAGCAGTTCTTC	CASSAWTGTNEQFF
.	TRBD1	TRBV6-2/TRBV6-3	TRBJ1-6	TGTGCCAGCAGTACAGCAGGGGGCCCGTGGAATTCACCCCTCCACTTT	CASSTAGGPWNSPLHF
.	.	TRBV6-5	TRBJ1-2	TGTGCCAGCAGCCCCGGGACAAGGGGTGGCTACACCTTC	CASSPGTRGGYTF
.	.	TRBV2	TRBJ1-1	TGTGCCAGCAGTGTTAGGGCCAGGGCGAGGAACACTGAAGCTTTCTTT	CASSVRARARNTEAFF
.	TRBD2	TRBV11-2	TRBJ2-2	TGTGCCAGCAGCCTCCGGCTAGCGGTGAACACCGGGGAGCTGTTTTTT	CASSLRLAVNTGELFF
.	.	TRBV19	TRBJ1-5	TGTGCCAGTAGTAAACGGGGAGGCTCTGCCCAGCCCCAGCATTTT	CASSKRGGSAQPQHF
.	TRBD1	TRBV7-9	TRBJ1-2	TGTGCCAGCAGCTTGACAGGGGTGGGTGGCTACACCTTC	CASSLTGVGGYTF